This T cell receptor (beta chain) is from a study of blood T cell repertoires in COVID-19 (dated by TCRdb to between 2020 and 2021). In terms of the full investigation: Collaborator samples came from the United States, Italy and Spain and covered acute and convalescent phases of COVID-19. The repertoires were released in a freely available public database intended as a resource for research on the immune response to SARS-CoV-2. Samples came from the ongoing ImmuneRACE study (first 160 participants) plus 1,254 subjects from 6 global collaborators. The material from the prospective study consisted of cDNA or gDNA derived from T cells, B-cell-depleted T cells, or PBMCs. The dataset comprised deeply sampled blood TCRbeta repertoires from subjects exposed to, actively infected with, or recovered from COVID-19. Sample metadata almost always included a de-identified subject ID, COVID-19 status, age in years and sex. Where HLA class I and class II types were available, the types were taken from metadata supplied by the sample provider, not from assay-based typing.

Study-wide findings and limitations: The quantity of clinical and demographic metadata differed by source and by participant and was supplied without curation.

Trimming leaves V shorter by 5 bases and J shorter by 5 bases, with the junction holding 6 bases beyond the gene matches. Taken from the germline V gene, the CDR1 and CDR2 loops are SGHTA and FQGNSA. The CDR3 runs 14 residues from the cysteine to the phenylalanine. Solely the CDR3 DNA is kept, with 42 bases framed from the first base. The immunoSEQ Assay, a bias-controlled multiplex PCR, was used to amplify TCRbeta CDR3 regions from genomic DNA. The published analysis was carried out like this. The number of nucleated cells in each sample was estimated from the amplification of reference gene primers within the assay. To quantify the absolute abundance of each unique TCRbeta CDR3 rearrangement, sequence reads were collapsed and filtered. For each sample, productive Simpson clonality was calculated by taking the square root of Simpson's diversity index across productive rearrangements. TCRdb took over this immuneACCESS table, retaining in-frame rearrangements with V and J assigned. Such tables are incomplete; in checked studies, under half of the missing clones stem from an unresolved V gene, and the remainder is unexplained. D and trimming come from the DNA, and the V and J calls and clone size come from that table. The sample table holds a few hundred thousand clones, of which about 91% were seen once. The ten largest clones represent just under 7% of the sample.

Remarks on this clone: Its specific antigen is unknown. No per-base quality is available; no much larger clone lies one base away.

A second Seattle source provided samples from volunteer blood donors who had recovered from COVID-19. Whole blood was collected in K2EDTA tubes by collaborating institutions according to the institutions' own protocols. For TCRbeta analysis, collaborators shipped samples in one of three forms: frozen whole blood, isolated PBMCs, or DNA extracted from either of those sample types. This TCR was recovered from a woman aged 25 to 45 who had recovered from COVID-19. Here the chain combines TRBV7-2 and TRBJ1-5; 7 central bases correspond to TRBD1. Input material: peripheral blood. The CDR3 loop reads CASSPDRSYQPQHF. The DNA sequence follows: TGTGCCAGCAGCCCGGACAGGAGCTATCAGCCCCAGCATTTT.